This entry features one T cell receptor (beta chain) sequence. Its specificity is unknown. Since no conserved phenylalanine or tryptophan closes the CDR3, a read error is the likely cause. The DNA is left out, because the CDR3 cannot be placed on it with certainty; the CDR3 is given as TCRdb lists it. Synthesis of TCR beta cDNA was carried out from 500 ng total RNA with a constant-region primer. Slightly modified ARM-PCR, run as three nested multiplex PCR rounds, produced the TCR beta libraries. Two initial PCR rounds of around 10 cycles each paired TRBV1-TRBV30 forward primers with a C-beta reverse primer. TCRdb re-called the multiplex PCR reads through MiXCR, storing one row per CDR3 protein. Here the sample spans tens of thousands of distinct CDR3 sequences, about three quarters being singletons. Unsorted bulk tissue, about 18-32 mg of it, served as the source for co-extraction of RNA and DNA. Through surgical resection, the patients' primary liver carcinoma was treated.

This sample is part of a study of tumor-infiltrating lymphocytes in primary liver carcinoma. Background on the study: Measuring about 4 to 10 cm across, the tumors were staged as T1-T3 N0M0. Overall study results and limits: Detection in all five tumor regions applied to only about 7.5-24% of top clones.

Including both end residues, the CDR3 is 14 amino acids long. CDR1 is SQVTM and CDR2 is ANQGSEA in the germline V gene. The chain couples TRBV29-1 to TRBJ2-1; the listed D gene, TRBD2, was not tested against the DNA. This TCR was recovered from a middle-aged man with primary liver carcinoma and hepatitis B virus infection. Material for sequencing was liver tumor tissue from sampling region 1. As for subset: tumor region T1, superior pole. CDR3 in amino acids: CSVDGSSGMDEEFV.